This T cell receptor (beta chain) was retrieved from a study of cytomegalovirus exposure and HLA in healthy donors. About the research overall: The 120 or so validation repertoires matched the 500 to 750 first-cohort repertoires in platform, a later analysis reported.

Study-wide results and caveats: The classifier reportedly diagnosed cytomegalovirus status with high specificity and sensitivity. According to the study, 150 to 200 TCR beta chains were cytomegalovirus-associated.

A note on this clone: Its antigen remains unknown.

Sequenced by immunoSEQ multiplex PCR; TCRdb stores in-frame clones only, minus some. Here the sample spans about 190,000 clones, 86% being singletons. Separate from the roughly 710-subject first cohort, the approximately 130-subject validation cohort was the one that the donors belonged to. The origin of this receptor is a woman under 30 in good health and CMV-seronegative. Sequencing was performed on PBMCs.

CDR3 DNA: TGCGCCAGCAGCCAAGAGGGACAGCCTTTTTCCCCCCAGCATTTT. Its translation: CASSQEGQPFSPQHF. The chain uses TRBV4-1 and TRBJ1-5, with TRBD1 matching over 7 bases. Germline V lookup: CDR1 MGHRA, CDR2 YSYEKL. Germline trimming cut 0 bases from V and 10 bases from J; bases unmatched to any gene: 9. CDR3 length: 15 amino acids.